A selection of T cell receptor beta chains follows, all from one sample in a study of cytomegalovirus exposure and HLA in healthy donors. Produced via immunoSEQ multiplex PCR; TCRdb's table is partial and in-frame only. Among roughly 80,000 clones listed, roughly 69% were seen once. The sequenced sample was PBMCs. These receptors all stem from a woman in her forties or fifties in good health and CMV-seropositive. Each CDR3 is given with its conserved first and last residue. The D gene is left open where the match is weak. Clone size, where shown, is once, few, many, or a class for clones that have expanded.

clone size	D gene	J gene	V gene	CDR3 protein	CDR3 DNA
NA	TRBD2	TRBJ2-3	TRBV27	CASSLFSLAGGDTDTQYF	TGTGCCAGCAGTTTGTTCTCACTAGCGGGGGGCGACACAGATACGCAGTATTTT
NA	TRBD1	TRBJ1-4	TRBV5-1	CASSLGDRATNEKLFF	TGCGCCAGCAGCTTGGGGGACAGGGCAACTAATGAAAAACTGTTTTTT
few	NA	TRBJ1-5	TRBV27	CASSFLRESNQPQHF	TGTGCCAGCAGTTTTCTGAGGGAATCGAATCAGCCCCAGCATTTT
NA	NA	TRBJ1-2	TRBV19	CASTTRGKDGYTF	TGTGCCAGCACAACGAGAGGGAAGGATGGCTACACCTTC
NA	NA	TRBJ2-1	TRBV4-1	CASSQSGMGLLAHNEQFF	TGCGCCAGCAGCCAAAGTGGGATGGGACTCCTTGCCCACAATGAGCAGTTCTTC
few	TRBD1	TRBJ1-2	TRBV4-1	CASRSTGEDYGYTF	TGCGCCAGCAGATCAACAGGGGAGGACTATGGCTACACCTTC
NA	NA	TRBJ1-1	TRBV19	CASSREGTEAFF	TGTGCCAGTAGTCGGGAGGGTACTGAAGCTTTCTTT
NA	TRBD1	TRBJ2-1	TRBV9	CASSVGQGVFNEQFF	TGTGCCAGCAGCGTGGGACAGGGGGTATTCAATGAGCAGTTCTTC
NA	NA	TRBJ1-3	TRBV10-3	CAISSGSGNTIYF	TGTGCCATCAGTTCGGGCTCTGGAAACACCATATATTTT
NA	NA	TRBJ1-5	TRBV4-1	CASSQGSQPQHF	TGCGCCAGCAGCCAAGGTAGTCAGCCCCAGCATTTT
NA	TRBD2	TRBJ2-2	TRBV11-3	CASSRPLAGGLTGELFF	TGTGCCAGCAGCCGTCCACTAGCGGGGGGGCTCACCGGGGAGCTGTTTTTT
NA	TRBD2	TRBJ2-5	TRBV11-2	CASSRRGGPETQYF	TGTGCCAGCAGCCGGCGGGGGGGCCCGGAGACCCAGTACTTC
once	TRBD1	TRBJ2-5	TRBV5-4	CASSKDRHVETQYF	TGTGCCAGCAGCAAGGACAGGCACGTTGAGACCCAGTACTTC
NA	NA	TRBJ1-2	TRBV29-1	CSVEDLYGYTF	TGCAGCGTTGAAGATCTGTATGGCTACACCTTC
NA	TRBD1	TRBJ2-3	TRBV28	CASSLPGQGSDTQYF	TGTGCCAGCAGTTTACCGGGACAGGGGTCAGATACGCAGTATTTT
NA	TRBD2	TRBJ2-1	TRBV4-1	CASSQDAGGLYNEQFF	TGCGCCAGCAGCCAAGACGCGGGGGGGCTGTACAATGAGCAGTTCTTC
NA	TRBD1	TRBJ2-7	TRBV5-1	CASSQGVRGEQYF	TGCGCCAGCAGCCAGGGGGTCCGAGGAGAGCAGTACTTC
few	TRBD2	TRBJ2-1	TRBV9	CASSVAPAGGPRNNEQFF	TGTGCCAGCAGCGTAGCGCCAGCGGGGGGGCCCAGGAACAATGAGCAGTTCTTC
NA	TRBD2	TRBJ2-1	TRBV11-2	CASSPGTTSDNEQFF	TGTGCCAGCAGCCCCGGGACTACCAGTGACAATGAGCAGTTCTTC
once	NA	TRBJ2-1	TRBV28	CASSITPQAGNNEQFF	TGTGCCAGCAGTATCACCCCCCAGGCAGGGAACAATGAGCAGTTCTTC
few	TRBD2	TRBJ2-1	TRBV11-2	CASSKGLAGAQSSYNEQFF	TGTGCCAGCAGCAAGGGACTAGCGGGGGCCCAGAGCTCCTACAATGAGCAGTTCTTC
once	NA	TRBJ1-2	TRBV28	CATKSGQIYGYTF	TGTGCCACCAAAAGCGGGCAGATCTATGGCTACACCTTC
NA	NA	TRBJ1-1	TRBV7-9	CASSGGTLVTEAFF	TGTGCCAGCAGCGGAGGGACGTTGGTCACTGAAGCTTTCTTT
few	TRBD2	TRBJ2-1	TRBV7-3	CASSLSGGSHQDEQFF	TGTGCCAGCAGCTTATCCGGGGGGTCCCACCAGGATGAGCAGTTCTTC
NA	NA	TRBJ2-3	TRBV5-4	CASWDTRSTDTQYF	TGTGCCAGCTGGGACACCAGGAGCACAGATACGCAGTATTTT
NA	TRBD1	TRBJ1-5	TRBV5-5	CASSTETGGEPQHF	TGTGCCAGCAGCACTGAGACAGGGGGAGAGCCCCAGCATTTT
once	TRBD1	TRBJ1-2	TRBV18	CASSLSDRGYGYTF	TGTGCCAGCTCACTTTCGGACAGGGGCTATGGCTACACCTTC
NA	NA	TRBJ2-1	TRBV13	CASFGRENNEQFF	TGTGCCAGCTTCGGCAGGGAAAACAATGAGCAGTTCTTC
NA	TRBD1	TRBJ1-1	TRBV7-9	CASSLGDRGAFF	TGTGCCAGCAGCTTAGGAGACAGGGGAGCTTTCTTT
NA	TRBD1	TRBJ1-2	TRBV5-1	CASSRGQGTTYGYTF	TGCGCCAGCAGCCGGGGACAGGGCACGACCTATGGCTACACCTTC
NA	NA	TRBJ1-2	TRBV29-1	CSTWTVRSYGYTF	TGCAGCACATGGACAGTTAGATCCTATGGCTACACCTTC
NA	TRBD2	TRBJ2-2	TRBV9	CASSSRTSGGAAGELFF	TGTGCCAGCAGCTCCCGGACTAGCGGGGGGGCAGCCGGGGAGCTGTTTTTT